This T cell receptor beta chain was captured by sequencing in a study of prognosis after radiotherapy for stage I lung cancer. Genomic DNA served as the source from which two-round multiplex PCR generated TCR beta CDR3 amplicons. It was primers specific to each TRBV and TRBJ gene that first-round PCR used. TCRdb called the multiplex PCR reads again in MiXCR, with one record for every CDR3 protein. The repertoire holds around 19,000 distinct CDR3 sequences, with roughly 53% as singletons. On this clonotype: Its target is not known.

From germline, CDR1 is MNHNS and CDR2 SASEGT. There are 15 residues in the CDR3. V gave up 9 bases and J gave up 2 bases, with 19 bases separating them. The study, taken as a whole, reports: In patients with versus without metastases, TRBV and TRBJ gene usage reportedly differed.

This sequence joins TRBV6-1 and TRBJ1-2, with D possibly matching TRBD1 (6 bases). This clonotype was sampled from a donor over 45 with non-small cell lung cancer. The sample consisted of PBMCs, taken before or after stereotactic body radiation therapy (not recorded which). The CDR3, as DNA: TGTGCCAGAAGGTCCGGGACATCCAGCAACTATGGCTACACCTTC. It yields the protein CARRSGTSSNYGYTF.